This TCR beta chain comes out of a study of early T cells in non-severe SARS-CoV-2 infection. This CDR3 is built from 15 residues. J was trimmed by 1 base and V by 5 bases; bases with no gene match: 5. Germline-derived CDR1 and CDR2 are MDHEN and SYDVKM. MiXCR, run by TCRdb on the 5' RACE reads, gives a single entry per CDR3 protein. The sample records around 110,000 distinct CDR3 sequences, approximately 12% being singletons. This chain joins TRBV28 and TRBJ2-7; the match to TRBD1 covers 10 bases. This sequence originates from an adult who was a healthcare worker with PCR-confirmed SARS-CoV-2 infection or an uninfected control (not recorded which). Material: whole blood. The CDR3 protein is CASSPGDRGSYEQYF. CDR3 DNA: TGTGCCAGCAGTCCAGGGGACAGGGGTTCCTACGAGCAGTACTTC.